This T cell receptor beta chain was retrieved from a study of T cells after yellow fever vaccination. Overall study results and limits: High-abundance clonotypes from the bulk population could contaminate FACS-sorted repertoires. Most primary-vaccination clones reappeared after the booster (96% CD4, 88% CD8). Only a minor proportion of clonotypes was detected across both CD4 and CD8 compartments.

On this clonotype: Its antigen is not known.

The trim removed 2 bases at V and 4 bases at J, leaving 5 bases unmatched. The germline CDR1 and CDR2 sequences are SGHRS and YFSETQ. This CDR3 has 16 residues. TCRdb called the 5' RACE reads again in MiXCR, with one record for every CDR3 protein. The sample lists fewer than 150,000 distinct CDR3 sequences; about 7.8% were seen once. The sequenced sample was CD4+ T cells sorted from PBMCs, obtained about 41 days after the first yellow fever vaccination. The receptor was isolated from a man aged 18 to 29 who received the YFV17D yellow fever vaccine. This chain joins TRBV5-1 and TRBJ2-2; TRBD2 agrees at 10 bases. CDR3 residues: CASSFLLAGVTGELFF. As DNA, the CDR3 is TGCGCCAGCAGCTTTCTCCTAGCGGGGGTCACCGGGGAGCTGTTTTTT.